This is a list of T cell receptor beta chains from one sample in a study of cytomegalovirus exposure and HLA in healthy donors. Generated by immunoSEQ multiplex PCR, the TCRdb table keeps only in-frame clones and is missing some. This table has around 170,000 clones, over 80% appearing once. Sequencing was carried out using PBMCs. These receptor sequences come from a young woman in good health and CMV-seronegative. Both conserved end residues are part of each CDR3. D genes are given only for firm matches. Not every row has a clone size; where given, it reads once, few, many or a size class.

J gene: TRBJ2-3
D gene: TRBD1
clone size: -
V gene: TRBV6-6
CDR3 DNA: TGTGCCAGCAGTCAGGACAGGGTCCTGACAGATACGCAGTATTTT
CDR3 protein: CASSQDRVLTDTQYF

J gene: TRBJ2-5
D gene: TRBD1
clone size: -
V gene: TRBV6-5
CDR3 DNA: TGTGCCAGCCACCCGGGACAGACCTACCAAGAGACCCAGTACTTC
CDR3 protein: CASHPGQTYQETQYF

J gene: TRBJ1-1
D gene: -
clone size: once
V gene: TRBV4-1
CDR3 DNA: TGCGCCAGCAGCCAAGCCCTTGGACTCGCCTTCGCCCCTGGGTCTGAAGCTTTCTTT
CDR3 protein: CASSQALGLAFAPGSEAFF

J gene: TRBJ1-5
D gene: -
clone size: -
V gene: TRBV4-1
CDR3 DNA: TGCGCCAGCAGCTTTATCACGGGGTCATCGGGCAATCAGCCCCAGCATTTT
CDR3 protein: CASSFITGSSGNQPQHF

J gene: TRBJ2-1
D gene: TRBD1
clone size: -
V gene: TRBV5-6
CDR3 DNA: TGTGCCAGCAGCCTGAAGGGGGCTTCTCACAATGAGCAGTTCTTC
CDR3 protein: CASSLKGASHNEQFF

J gene: TRBJ2-7
D gene: -
clone size: -
V gene: TRBV21-1
CDR3 DNA: TGTGCCAGCCTGACAGGGGCCGAGCAGTACTTC
CDR3 protein: CASLTGAEQYF

J gene: TRBJ1-5
D gene: -
clone size: -
V gene: TRBV2
CDR3 DNA: TGTGCCAGCAGTGGAGGCGGAAGTTATAGCAATCGGCCCCAGCATTTT
CDR3 protein: CASSGGGSYSNRPQHF

J gene: TRBJ1-3
D gene: TRBD1
clone size: -
V gene: TRBV7-9
CDR3 DNA: TGTGCCAGCAGCTTATACGGGACAGGGGTTGGAAACACCATATATTTT
CDR3 protein: CASSLYGTGVGNTIYF

J gene: TRBJ1-1
D gene: TRBD1
clone size: once
V gene: TRBV5-1
CDR3 DNA: TGCGCCAGCGGTTATGGACAGGGTAAAGCTTTCTTT
CDR3 protein: CASGYGQGKAFF

J gene: TRBJ2-1
D gene: TRBD2
clone size: -
V gene: TRBV28
CDR3 DNA: TGTGCCAGCAGACTAGCGGGGGGGAATGAGCAGTTCTTC
CDR3 protein: CASRLAGGNEQFF

J gene: TRBJ1-2
D gene: -
clone size: -
V gene: TRBV6-1
CDR3 DNA: TGTGCCAGCAGAACAGCAAGCTCAGCTAACTATGGCTACACCTTC
CDR3 protein: CASRTASSANYGYTF

J gene: TRBJ1-1
D gene: TRBD1
clone size: once
V gene: TRBV7-8
CDR3 DNA: TGTGCCAGCAGCCCCGGGACAGTCAACACTGAAGCTTTCTTT
CDR3 protein: CASSPGTVNTEAFF

J gene: TRBJ2-1
D gene: TRBD1
clone size: -
V gene: TRBV7-9
CDR3 DNA: TGTGCCAGCAGCTTCCCCACGGGGGCAGGGGGCAGGGATGAGCAGTTCTTC
CDR3 protein: CASSFPTGAGGRDEQFF

J gene: TRBJ2-3
D gene: TRBD2
clone size: few
V gene: TRBV6-5
CDR3 DNA: TGTGCCAGCAGTCGCGGGGGGACTGGCACAGATACGCAGTATTTT
CDR3 protein: CASSRGGTGTDTQYF

J gene: TRBJ1-4
D gene: TRBD1
clone size: -
V gene: TRBV15
CDR3 DNA: TGTGCCACCAGCCTTCAAACCGGGACAGCCGAAAAACTGTTTTTT
CDR3 protein: CATSLQTGTAEKLFF

J gene: TRBJ2-6
D gene: TRBD1
clone size: -
V gene: TRBV11-3
CDR3 DNA: TGTGCCAGCAGGCCGGGACAGGGATTTTTAGGTGCCAACGTCCTGACTTTC
CDR3 protein: CASRPGQGFLGANVLTF